The present entry profiles one T cell receptor beta chain with its context. What it recognizes is unknown. This specimen belongs to a study of T cell responses to AZD1222 COVID-19 vaccine. Study-wide findings and caveats: Only a handful of AZD1222 recipients were seropositive at baseline. Within unmutated variant regions lay the reported targets of nearly half of spike-specific TCRs. Clonal diversity was possibly underestimated; the donors were predominantly white British and more often female.

Assay: immunoSEQ multiplex PCR; the TCRdb copy retains only in-frame clones and omits some. The sample has 100,000 to 120,000 clones, approximately 90% seen once. CDR3 length: 15 residues. Germline CDR1 reads SNHLY; CDR2 reads FYNNEI. Germline trimming cut 4 bases from V and 4 bases from J; bases unmatched to any gene: 7. The receptor comes from an adult who received the AZD1222 COVID-19 vaccine. Sample: peripheral blood, taken 28 days after the second AZD1222 dose. The rearrangement links TRBV2 to TRBJ1-5, with 7 bases aligning to TRBD1. CDR3 DNA: TGTGCCAGCAGTGCGAGAGGGGGCGAAAATCAGCCCCAGCATTTT. It specifies CASSARGGENQPQHF.